Following are 31 T cell receptor beta chains from one sample sequenced in a study of T cells in women clearing cervical HPV infection. TCRdb keeps only in-frame clones here, not all; method: immunoSEQ multiplex PCR. This sample's table has about 30,000 clones. Specimen: blood buffy coat. The receptors derive from a woman between 18 and 69 years old with a cervical HPV16 infection that either progressed to CIN3+ or cleared (not recorded which).

A word on this clone: From the germline J gene comes the end of the CDR3, since the read stops 3 residues before it. The chain combines TRBV7-9 with TRBJ1-6; no firm D call. The CDR3 covers 14 residues. Per germline, CDR1 SEHNR and CDR2 FQNEAQ (reference sequence). V dropped 5 bases and J dropped 10 bases, with 15 bases sitting between them. The CDR3 is CASSQSGLGSPLHF. The CDR3 DNA, read in part, is TGTGCCAGCAGCCAAAGTGGGCTCGGCTCACCC. Supplemented by reference TRBV7-9 and TRBJ1-6, the full variable domain reads DTGVSQNPRHKITKRGQNVTFRCDPISEHNRLYWYRQTLGQGPEFLTYFQNEAQLEKSRLLSDRFSAERPKGSFSTLEIQRTEQGDSAMYLCASSQSGLGSPLHFGNGTRLTVT.

About this clone itself: The read is 3 residues too short to cover the CDR3 end, so that end is filled in from the germline J gene. The identical CDR3 is also encoded by other nucleotide sequences in the sample. The chain has TRBV19 and TRBJ1-2; the D gene is possibly TRBD1 (6 bases). The germline V and J ends were trimmed by 10 bases and 2 bases, with 11 bases remaining between them. Germline CDR1 and CDR2: LNHDA and SQIVND (reference sequence). The CDR3 has 12 amino acids. CDR3 DNA (partial): TGTGCCACCCAGGACAGAAACTATGGC. As protein: CATQDRNYG. The complete CDR3 sequence is CATQDRNYGYTF.

Note on this clone: Read sequence stops 3 residues before the CDR3 end, and the germline J gene provides the missing end. The V call is TRBV20-1, the J call TRBJ2-7, with TRBD2 matching over 7 bases. V was pared by 2 bases and J by 3 bases, with 7 bases of the junction left unmatched. CDR3 size: 14 residues. Germline lookup yields CDR1 DFQATT and CDR2 SNEGSKA (reference sequence). The CDR3 protein is CSARKAGLSYEQYF. Partial CDR3 DNA: TGCAGTGCTAGAAAAGCGGGACTTAGCTACGAG.

On this clone itself: The sequenced fragment ends 3 residues before the CDR3 boundary, so the rest is inferred from the germline J gene. The chain is built from TRBV19 and TRBJ2-7; maybe TRBD1 (6 bases). Germline CDR1 and CDR2: LNHDA and SQIVND (reference sequence). V lost 6 bases and J lost 6, with 9 bases in between. The CDR3 consists of 11 residues. CDR3 DNA (partial): TGTGCCAGTAGGGGGGCCCGCGAG. Protein: CASRGARE. The whole CDR3 protein is CASRGAREQYF.

A note on this clone: The missing CDR3 end, 3 residues past where the read stops, is filled in from the germline J gene. The chain recombines TRBV6-4 with TRBJ2-3, with 8 bases fitting TRBD2. J lost 4 bases, V lost 5 bases, and 11 bases had no gene match. The CDR3 has 16 amino acids. Per germline, CDR1 MRHNA and CDR2 SNTAGT. The part of the CDR3 DNA that was read is TGTGCCAGCAGTATCGGGCAGAGCGGGAGTTCAGATACG. Translating it yields CASSIGQSGSSDT. The entire CDR3 is CASSIGQSGSSDTQYF.

Regarding this clone: The read is 3 residues too short to cover the CDR3 end, so that end is filled in from the germline J gene. This sequence joins TRBV7-2 and TRBJ2-7; D possibly corresponds to TRBD1 (6 bases). The CDR3 runs to 14 residues. V was trimmed by 1 base and J by 2 bases, leaving 9 bases between them. Germline CDR1 SGHTA, CDR2 FQGNSA. This CDR3 reads CASSLGAGAYEQYF. CDR3 bases read: TGTGCCAGCAGCTTAGGGGCAGGGGCCTACGAG.

In the case of this clone: The read is 3 residues too short to cover the CDR3 end, so that end is filled in from the germline J gene. The genes are TRBV20-1 and TRBJ2-1, with a possible D match to TRBD2 (6 bases). Germline CDR1 and CDR2: DFQATT and SNEGSKA (reference sequence). The CDR3 extends over 16 amino acids. Deletions cut 0 bases from V and 0 bases from J, with 12 bases between. Incomplete CDR3 DNA: TGCAGTGCTAGAGATGGGGGGAGAAGCTCCTACAATGAG. Residues: CSARDGGRSSYNE. The CDR3 in full is CSARDGGRSSYNEQFF.

About this clone itself: The read ends 3 residues before the CDR3 terminus; that terminus is restored from the germline J gene. The chain couples TRBV20-1 to TRBJ2-3, with 7 nucleotides matching TRBD2. The CDR3 totals 16 residues. Germline V lookup: CDR1 DFQATT, CDR2 SNEGSKA (reference sequence). The ends lost 1 base at V and 5 bases at J; junction bases unmatched: 12. Incomplete CDR3 DNA: TGCAGTGCTAGAGCGGAACTAGCGTCGGTGGTAGATACG. It yields the protein CSARAELASVVDT. The entire CDR3 reads CSARAELASVVDTQYF.

Comments on this clone: Coverage ceases 3 residues before the CDR3 finishes, and the germline J gene fills in the end. The V call is TRBV6-2 or TRBV6-3, the J call TRBJ2-5; D gene unclear. CDR1 and CDR2 from the germline V gene are MNHEY and SVGEGT. The V gene lost 8 bases and the J gene lost 4 bases, with 11 bases spanning the gap. The CDR3 consists of 12 residues. The covered CDR3 bases are TGTGCCAGCTCTTTAGCATTAGAGACC. It codes for CASSLALET. The CDR3 as a whole reads CASSLALETQYF.

In regard to this clone: At one of its ends the junction is not consistent with the germline gene, which may arise from a read error. The CDR3 extends 3 residues past the end of the read, so its final part is completed from the germline J gene. This chain joins TRBV4-2 and TRBJ2-1; the match to TRBD2 covers 8 bases. Per the germline V gene, CDR1 is LGHNA and CDR2 is YNFKEQ. The CDR3 consists of 15 residues. CDR3 loop: CASSQESGSYNEQFF. Incomplete CDR3 DNA: TGCGCCAGCAGCCAAGAGAGCGGGAGCTACAATGAG.

Of note for this clone: Read data end 3 residues before the CDR3 end; the end is taken from the germline J gene. The chain joins TRBV11-2 to TRBJ2-7; 7 positions agree with TRBD2. The CDR3 has 14 amino acids. Germline loops: CDR1 SGHAT, CDR2 FQNNGV. The V gene end was trimmed by 5 bases and the J gene end by 2 bases; junction bases not matched to a gene: 6. The CDR3 is CASSGLRGAYEQYF. CDR3 DNA, as far as it was read: TGTGCCAGCAGCGGCCTCCGGGGGGCCTACGAG.

In the case of this clone: The CDR3 extends 3 residues past the end of the read, so its final part is completed from the germline J gene. The rearrangement links TRBV6-2 or TRBV6-3 to TRBJ1-1; D possibly corresponds to TRBD1 (5 bases). The V and J ends lost 9 bases and 6 bases respectively, with 8 bases between them. CDR1 and CDR2 (germline): MNHEY, SVGEGT. The CDR3 spans 10 residues. Incomplete CDR3 DNA: TGTGCCAGGCAGGGTGCTGAA. Translating it yields CARQGAE. The entire CDR3 is CARQGAEAFF.

With respect to this clone: Read data end 3 residues before the CDR3 end; the end is taken from the germline J gene. V gene TRBV18 combines with J gene TRBJ2-3, with unresolved D. The germline CDR1 and CDR2 sequences are KGHSH and LQKENI. The CDR3 runs 9 residues. The CDR3: CATRQAQYF. CDR3 DNA (partial): TGTGCCACTCGCCAGGCG.

In regard to this clone: The CDR3 extends 3 residues past the end of the read, so its final part is completed from the germline J gene. The V call is TRBV10-3, the J call TRBJ1-1; D is uncertain. Trimming took 8 bases from V and 2 from J, leaving 12 bases between them. Germline V lookup: CDR1 ENHRY, CDR2 SYGVKD. The CDR3 is 13 amino acids. The CDR3 protein is CAISAGGNTEAFF. The DNA read from the CDR3 is TGTGCCATCTCAGCAGGAGGTAACACTGAA.

In regard to this clone: The sequence runs out 3 residues before the end of the CDR3; the remainder is reconstructed from the germline J gene. The J gene is TRBJ2-3, the V gene TRBV30, with no clear D. The CDR3 extends over 11 amino acids. Germline V CDR1 and CDR2: GTSNPN, SVGIG (reference sequence). V lost 2 bases, J lost 8 bases, and 8 bases lay in between. The CDR3: CAWSSSGTQYF. The CDR3 bases that were read are TGTGCCTGGAGTAGCTCCGGTACG.

In the case of this clone: Read sequence stops 3 residues before the CDR3 end, and the germline J gene provides the missing end. The chain couples TRBV5-1 to TRBJ2-1; 8 positions agree with TRBD2. J gave up 3 bases and V 1 base, and 3 bases lay outside the gene matches. This CDR3 region has 15 residues. Germline V CDR1 and CDR2: SGHRS, YFSETQ. CDR3 residues: CASSLSGLDYNEQFF. The part of the CDR3 DNA that was read is TGCGCCAGCAGCTTGTCGGGACTAGACTACAATGAG.

On this clone: Read data end 3 residues before the CDR3 end; the end is taken from the germline J gene. V and J are TRBV19 and TRBJ1-4; D is possibly TRBD1 (6 bases). CDR3 size: 18 residues. Germline V gene data show CDR1 as LNHDA and CDR2 as SQIVND (reference sequence). V lost 6 bases and J 2 bases, leaving 22 bases between the germline ends. The CDR3 sequence is CASRESGQTRSTNEKLFF. Partial CDR3 DNA: TGTGCCAGTAGGGAGTCCGGACAGACACGCTCTACTAATGAAAAA.

A word on this clone: The CDR3 end is not reached by the read, which stops 3 residues before it; the germline J gene fills it in. The rearrangement uses TRBV5-4 and TRBJ2-3; TRBD2 agrees at 8 bases. J was trimmed by 2 bases and V by 4 bases; bases with no gene match: 6. Germline V lookup: CDR1 SGHNT, CDR2 YYREEE (reference sequence). The CDR3 is 15 amino acids. CDR3 in amino acids: CASSPGLALTDTQYF. The covered CDR3 bases are TGTGCCAGCAGCCCTGGACTAGCCCTCACAGATACG.

With regard to this clone: Coverage ceases 3 residues before the CDR3 finishes, and the germline J gene fills in the end. The chain uses TRBV30 and TRBJ2-2, with no clear D. CDR3 length: 12 amino acids. Per germline, CDR1 GTSNPN and CDR2 SVGIG (reference sequence). V shed 0 bases and J shed 5 bases, with 4 bases lying between them. Incomplete CDR3 DNA: TGTGCCTGGAGTGTATATACCGGGGAG. Translating it yields CAWSVYTGE. The entire CDR3 reads CAWSVYTGELFF.

The CDR3 bases that were read are TGCAGTGCTGCCACTAGCAGTACTAGCACAGATACG. Translating gives CSAATSSTSTDT. The whole CDR3 sequence is CSAATSSTSTDTQYF. The V call is TRBV20-1, the J call TRBJ2-3; TRBD2 is a possible D gene (6 bases). The sequenced fragment ends 3 residues before the CDR3 boundary, so the rest is inferred from the germline J gene. The V end was cut by 5 bases, the J end by 0 bases, with 15 bases between. CDR3 length equals 15 residues. Germline V lookup: CDR1 DFQATT, CDR2 SNEGSKA (reference sequence).

With regard to this clone: The CDR3 goes on 3 residues after the read ends, and that part is filled in from the germline J gene. The rearrangement uses TRBV19 and TRBJ1-1; no definite D call. CDR1 and CDR2 (germline): LNHDA, SQIVND (reference sequence). V dropped 3 bases and J dropped 1 base, with 12 bases sitting between them. The CDR3 loop spans 15 amino acids. The CDR3 DNA, read in part, is TGTGCCAGTAGTATTTTAAAGGCGGCGAACACTGAA. Translation: CASSILKAANTE. The CDR3 in its entirety is CASSILKAANTEAFF.

Points on this clone: The read terminates 3 residues before the CDR3 end, so the remaining end is supplied by the germline J gene. This rearrangement joins TRBV7-3 to TRBJ1-1; D gene ambiguous. CDR1 and CDR2 from the germline V gene are SGHTA and FQGTGA. The CDR3 has 14 residues. The V end lost 0 bases, the J end lost 3 bases, and 8 bases lay between the germline ends. The covered CDR3 bases are TGTGCCAGCAGCTTAACCGGTAGGGACACTGAA. Its translation is CASSLTGRDTE. In full, the CDR3 reads CASSLTGRDTEAFF. Using reference TRBV7-3 and TRBJ1-1 for the parts outside the CDR3, the full variable domain is GAGVSQTPSNKVTEKGKYVELRCDPISGHTALYWYRQSLGQGPEFLIYFQGTGAADDSGLPNDRFFAVRPEGSVSTLKIQRTERGDSAVYLCASSLTGRDTEAFFGQGTRLTVV.

Concerning this clone itself: The CDR3 extends 3 residues past the end of the read, so its final part is completed from the germline J gene. This chain joins TRBV19 and TRBJ2-1, with TRBD1 identical over 9 bases. With 4 bases clipped from V and 6 bases from J, the junction kept 4 bases outside the gene matches. CDR3 size: 14 residues. Germline V gives CDR1 LNHDA, CDR2 SQIVND (reference sequence). CDR3 bases read: TGTGCCAGTAGTACCGGGACAGGGATCAATGAG. It specifies CASSTGTGINE. The entire CDR3 is CASSTGTGINEQFF.

CDR3 sequence reads: CAISEDGEQPQHF. The CDR3 DNA, read in part, is TGTGCCATCAGTGAGGACGGGGAGCAGCCC. This chain uses TRBV10-3 with TRBJ1-5; no reliable D call. The read ends 3 residues shy of where the CDR3 ends; the end is completed using the germline J gene. The germline V and J ends were trimmed by 2 bases and 7 bases, with 9 bases remaining between them. This CDR3 has 13 amino acids. Germline V gene data show CDR1 as ENHRY and CDR2 as SYGVKD.

For this clone: The sequence runs out 3 residues before the end of the CDR3; the remainder is reconstructed from the germline J gene. The chain couples TRBV30 to TRBJ2-3; D uncertain. This CDR3 has 16 amino acids. The V end was cut by 4 bases, the J end by 2 bases, with 19 bases between. CDR1 and CDR2 (germline): GTSNPN, SVGIG (reference sequence). The sequenced part of the CDR3 DNA is TGTGCCTGGACCACATCAACAGCCGAATTCACAGATACG. Translation gives CAWTTSTAEFTDT. The full CDR3 reads CAWTTSTAEFTDTQYF.

Concerning this clone itself: The CDR3 end lies 3 residues beyond the end of the read and is filled in from the germline J gene. The V call is TRBV20-1, the J call TRBJ2-5, with 11 bases fitting TRBD2. V trimming: 5 bases; J trimming: 1 base; junction bases outside the gene matches: 15. Germline V gene lookup returns CDR1 DFQATT and CDR2 SNEGSKA (reference sequence). This CDR3 has 18 residues. Incomplete CDR3 DNA: TGCAGTGCTCCTCCCCCACTAGCGGGAGACCGCCGCCAAGAGACC. Translating gives CSAPPPLAGDRRQET. The full-length CDR3 reads as CSAPPPLAGDRRQETQYF.

As concerns this clone: The read halts 3 residues ahead of the CDR3 end, with the missing end drawn from the germline J gene. This chain uses TRBV20-1 with TRBJ1-5, with 8 nucleotides matching TRBD1. CDR1 and CDR2 (germline): DFQATT, SNEGSKA (reference sequence). Germline trimming cut 3 bases from V and 6 bases from J; bases unmatched to any gene: 13. The CDR3 is 16 amino acids. The sequenced CDR3 bases are TGCAGTGCTAGGCCGTCGACAGGGGCGCCCTCTCAGCCC. This encodes CSARPSTGAPSQP. From start to end, the CDR3 is CSARPSTGAPSQPQHF.

As to this clone: The read finishes 3 residues shy of the CDR3 end, and the germline J gene is used to complete it. J is TRBJ2-7 and V is TRBV29-1, with a tentative D call TRBD1 (6 bases). Germline V gives CDR1 SQVTM, CDR2 ANQGSEA. This CDR3 comprises 11 residues. The germline V and J ends were trimmed by 7 bases and 0 bases, with 7 bases remaining between them. The CDR3 sequence: CSGQDSYEQYF. The part of the CDR3 DNA that was read is TGCAGCGGACAGGACTCCTACGAG.

Details on this clone: The sequenced fragment ends 3 residues before the CDR3 boundary, so the rest is inferred from the germline J gene. The chain combines TRBV2 with TRBJ2-3; 8 positions match TRBD2. CDR1 is SNHLY, CDR2 FYNNEI, per germline. There are 14 residues in the CDR3. The trim removed 6 bases at V and 6 bases at J, leaving 8 bases unmatched. CDR3 DNA (partial): TGTGCCAGCAGATCGAGCGGGAGAGGGGATACG. It translates to CASRSSGRGDT. The complete CDR3 protein is CASRSSGRGDTQYF.

Notes on this clone: The read terminates 3 residues ahead of where the CDR3 ends, so the germline J gene completes it. This rearrangement joins TRBV5-1 to TRBJ1-2, with 7 bases fitting TRBD1. The CDR3 is 14 residues long. The V gene end was trimmed by 4 bases and the J gene end by 3 bases; junction bases not matched to a gene: 6. Per the germline V gene, CDR1 is SGHRS and CDR2 is YFSETQ. Partial CDR3 DNA: TGCGCCAGCAGCGAACAGGGGAGTTACTATGGC. This encodes CASSEQGSYYG. The entire CDR3 protein reads CASSEQGSYYGYTF.

A remark on this clone: The read ends 3 residues early relative to the CDR3; the germline J gene fills the gap. This chain uses TRBV20-1 with TRBJ2-1; 12 bases line up with TRBD2. CDR1 is DFQATT and CDR2 is SNEGSKA in the germline V gene (reference sequence). Trimming at V came to 4 bases and at J to 5 bases, leaving 3 bases not matched to a gene. This CDR3 is 14 amino acids long. Here the CDR3 reads CSAKSSGRDNEQFF. CDR3 DNA, as far as it was read: TGCAGTGCTAAATCTAGCGGGAGGGACAATGAG.